Listed below are T cell receptor beta chains from one sample, sequenced in a study of blood T cell repertoires in COVID-19. Clones were sequenced by immunoSEQ multiplex PCR, and TCRdb holds only the in-frame ones, with some missing. The table has approximately 29,000 clones, about 89% seen once. Input material: peripheral blood. Every receptor here comes from a man aged 70-80 years with active COVID-19. CDR3s include the opening cysteine and the closing phenylalanine or tryptophan. The D gene is left open where the match is weak. Rows give clone size only sometimes, using once, few, many, or a class for an expanded clone.

d_gene: TRBD1; abundance: NA; j_gene: TRBJ2-7; v_gene: TRBV10-3; CDR3nt: TGTGCCATCAATGACAGGGGGAGCTACGAGCAGTACTTC; CDR3aa: CAINDRGSYEQYF
d_gene: TRBD2; abundance: few; j_gene: TRBJ2-5; v_gene: TRBV7-2; CDR3nt: TGTGCCAGCAGCCTGGGGGGTAGCGGGAGTCGGGAGACCCAGTACTTC; CDR3aa: CASSLGGSGSRETQYF
d_gene: TRBD1; abundance: NA; j_gene: TRBJ1-4; v_gene: TRBV6-5; CDR3nt: TGTGCCAGCAGTAATACAGGGGTTAATGAAAAACTGTTTTTT; CDR3aa: CASSNTGVNEKLFF
d_gene: NA; abundance: NA; j_gene: TRBJ1-2; v_gene: TRBV7-9; CDR3nt: TGTGCCAGCAGCTTAGGACAGAGTTATGGCTACACCTTC; CDR3aa: CASSLGQSYGYTF
d_gene: TRBD1; abundance: few; j_gene: TRBJ2-7; v_gene: TRBV28; CDR3nt: TGTGCCAGCAGTTTCCTCCGGGACAGAGCCTACGAGCAGTACTTC; CDR3aa: CASSFLRDRAYEQYF
d_gene: NA; abundance: NA; j_gene: TRBJ1-1; v_gene: TRBV3-1/TRBV3-2; CDR3nt: TGTGCCAGCAGCACCCCGGGGAGGGGCACTGAAGCTTTCTTT; CDR3aa: CASSTPGRGTEAFF
d_gene: TRBD2; abundance: NA; j_gene: TRBJ2-1; v_gene: TRBV7-9; CDR3nt: TGTGCCAGCAGCTTAAGTCTAGCGGGGAGTAGTGAGCAGTTCTTC; CDR3aa: CASSLSLAGSSEQFF
d_gene: NA; abundance: NA; j_gene: TRBJ1-2; v_gene: TRBV3-1/TRBV3-2; CDR3nt: TGTGCCAGCAGCGACGAGTGGGGCCCAGCTAACTATGGCTACACCTTC; CDR3aa: CASSDEWGPANYGYTF
d_gene: NA; abundance: NA; j_gene: TRBJ1-1; v_gene: TRBV5-5; CDR3nt: TGTGCCAGCAGCTCGCAGGGATTCACTGAAGCTTTCTTT; CDR3aa: CASSSQGFTEAFF
d_gene: NA; abundance: NA; j_gene: TRBJ2-7; v_gene: TRBV2; CDR3nt: TGTGCCAGCAGTGAAGCGCGCACAGGAGCCTACGAGCAGTACTTC; CDR3aa: CASSEARTGAYEQYF
d_gene: NA; abundance: NA; j_gene: TRBJ1-1; v_gene: TRBV6-5; CDR3nt: TGTGCCAGCACCAACAGGTTTGCTGAAGCTTTCTTT; CDR3aa: CASTNRFAEAFF
d_gene: TRBD2; abundance: NA; j_gene: TRBJ2-4; v_gene: TRBV15; CDR3nt: TGTGCCACCAGCAAGCCGGGGGGCAAAAACATTCAGTACTTC; CDR3aa: CATSKPGGKNIQYF
d_gene: TRBD1; abundance: NA; j_gene: TRBJ1-3; v_gene: TRBV5-4; CDR3nt: TGTGCCAGCAGTCAAGGACAGGGGATAGGAAACACCATATATTTT; CDR3aa: CASSQGQGIGNTIYF
d_gene: TRBD2; abundance: NA; j_gene: TRBJ2-5; v_gene: TRBV4-3; CDR3nt: TGCGCCAGCAGCCAACTCCTGGGAGCGGGAGGGCAGCGGGAGACCCAGTACTTC; CDR3aa: CASSQLLGAGGQRETQYF
d_gene: NA; abundance: NA; j_gene: TRBJ1-1; v_gene: TRBV7-2; CDR3nt: TGTGCCAGTAAGGTGGACAGTAACACTGAAGCTTTCTTT; CDR3aa: CASKVDSNTEAFF
d_gene: NA; abundance: once; j_gene: TRBJ1-2; v_gene: TRBV19; CDR3nt: TGTGCCAGTAGTCCCCGGGGAGGAGCACGAGATGGCTACACCTTC; CDR3aa: CASSPRGGARDGYTF
d_gene: NA; abundance: NA; j_gene: TRBJ1-2; v_gene: TRBV7-2; CDR3nt: TGTGCCAGCAGCCCTCCGGTCGTTTATGGCTACACCTTC; CDR3aa: CASSPPVVYGYTF
d_gene: TRBD2; abundance: NA; j_gene: TRBJ2-5; v_gene: TRBV5-4; CDR3nt: TGTGCCAGCAGCTTGGCCCCTAGCGGGACGATAAGGCACGCCCAAGAGACCCAGTACTTC; CDR3aa: CASSLAPSGTIRHAQETQYF
d_gene: NA; abundance: NA; j_gene: TRBJ2-1; v_gene: TRBV4-2; CDR3nt: TGTGCCAGCAGCCAAGAAGAGGCAGGGTCCTACAATGAGCAGTTCTTC; CDR3aa: CASSQEEAGSYNEQFF
d_gene: NA; abundance: NA; j_gene: TRBJ2-3; v_gene: TRBV4-1; CDR3nt: TGCGCCAGCAGCCAAGATATCCCGGGGAACACAGATACGCAGTATTTT; CDR3aa: CASSQDIPGNTDTQYF
d_gene: NA; abundance: NA; j_gene: TRBJ1-5; v_gene: TRBV3-1/TRBV3-2; CDR3nt: TGTGCCAGCAGCCAAGCCGGGCAAGGGGTCGGTCATCAGCCCCAGCATTTT; CDR3aa: CASSQAGQGVGHQPQHF
d_gene: NA; abundance: few; j_gene: TRBJ2-2; v_gene: TRBV4-2; CDR3nt: TGTGCCAGCAGCCAAGGGGGCCGTCACACCGGGGAGCTGTTTTTT; CDR3aa: CASSQGGRHTGELFF
d_gene: TRBD1; abundance: NA; j_gene: TRBJ1-1; v_gene: TRBV4-1; CDR3nt: TGCGCCAGCAGCCAGAGGACAGGGGGGATGAACACTGAAGCTTTCTTT; CDR3aa: CASSQRTGGMNTEAFF
d_gene: TRBD2; abundance: once; j_gene: TRBJ2-1; v_gene: TRBV5-1; CDR3nt: TGCGCCAGCAGCTTTAGCGGGAGGGCCGGCTACAATGAGCAGTTCTTC; CDR3aa: CASSFSGRAGYNEQFF
d_gene: NA; abundance: once; j_gene: TRBJ2-5; v_gene: TRBV9; CDR3nt: TGTGCCAGCAGCGTAGAAGGGGGAGTAGGGGAGACCCAGTACTTC; CDR3aa: CASSVEGGVGETQYF
d_gene: NA; abundance: NA; j_gene: TRBJ2-1; v_gene: TRBV6-5; CDR3nt: TGTGCCAGCATTACTCCGTACAATGAGCAGTTCTTC; CDR3aa: CASITPYNEQFF
d_gene: NA; abundance: NA; j_gene: TRBJ1-1; v_gene: TRBV10-3; CDR3nt: TGTGCCATCAGTGAAGCGGCGACTGAAGCTTTCTTT; CDR3aa: CAISEAATEAFF
d_gene: NA; abundance: once; j_gene: TRBJ1-5; v_gene: TRBV23-1; CDR3nt: TGCGCCAGCAGTCCAGGGAGGTGTCAGCCCCAGCATTTT; CDR3aa: CASSPGRCQPQHF
d_gene: TRBD2; abundance: NA; j_gene: TRBJ2-3; v_gene: TRBV18; CDR3nt: TGTGCCAGCTCACCAATGTTGCTAGCGGGAGAGAAAGGAAATACGCAGTATTTT; CDR3aa: CASSPMLLAGEKGNTQYF
d_gene: NA; abundance: NA; j_gene: TRBJ1-4; v_gene: TRBV11-2; CDR3nt: TGTGCCAGCAGTCTACCCACAGGAAAACTGTTTTTT; CDR3aa: CASSLPTGKLFF
d_gene: NA; abundance: NA; j_gene: TRBJ1-4; v_gene: TRBV14; CDR3nt: TGTGCCAGCAGCCGCGGGGGGACCGGGAGTAATGAAAAACTGTTTTTT; CDR3aa: CASSRGGTGSNEKLFF
d_gene: NA; abundance: NA; j_gene: TRBJ2-2; v_gene: TRBV25-1; CDR3nt: TGTGGCACAGCGGTTACGAACACCGGGGAGCTGTTTTTT; CDR3aa: CGTAVTNTGELFF
d_gene: NA; abundance: NA; j_gene: TRBJ2-3; v_gene: TRBV9; CDR3nt: TGTGCCAGCAGCGTAGCCCAATTAGCGGGCACAGATACGCAGTATTTT; CDR3aa: CASSVAQLAGTDTQYF
d_gene: NA; abundance: NA; j_gene: TRBJ2-4; v_gene: TRBV24-1; CDR3nt: TGTGCCACCAGTCAAGGTGGCAGCCCCGAGGGCATTCAGTACTTC; CDR3aa: CATSQGGSPEGIQYF
d_gene: NA; abundance: NA; j_gene: TRBJ2-7; v_gene: TRBV11-2; CDR3nt: TGTGCCAGCAGCCGCTCCTACGAGCAGTACTTC; CDR3aa: CASSRSYEQYF
d_gene: TRBD1; abundance: NA; j_gene: TRBJ1-2; v_gene: TRBV10-3; CDR3nt: TGTGCCATCAGTTGGGACAGTGGCTATGGCTACACCTTC; CDR3aa: CAISWDSGYGYTF
d_gene: NA; abundance: NA; j_gene: TRBJ2-1; v_gene: TRBV9; CDR3nt: TGTGCCAGCAGCGCCCCGGGACTTAAGAACAATGAGCAGTTCTTC; CDR3aa: CASSAPGLKNNEQFF
d_gene: NA; abundance: NA; j_gene: TRBJ2-2; v_gene: TRBV19; CDR3nt: TGTGCCAGTAGTATAGATCTTGCCACAGGTGGGGAGCTGTTTTTT; CDR3aa: CASSIDLATGGELFF
d_gene: NA; abundance: NA; j_gene: TRBJ2-6; v_gene: TRBV6-5; CDR3nt: TGTGCCAGCAGCATAGACGGGTCTGGGGCCAACGTCCTGACTTTC; CDR3aa: CASSIDGSGANVLTF
d_gene: TRBD2; abundance: NA; j_gene: TRBJ2-5; v_gene: TRBV6-5; CDR3nt: TGTGCCAGCAGTTACTCCCTAGCGGGAGGTCAAGAGACCCAGTACTTC; CDR3aa: CASSYSLAGGQETQYF
d_gene: TRBD2; abundance: NA; j_gene: TRBJ2-3; v_gene: TRBV4-1; CDR3nt: TGCGCCAGCAGCCATTCACTAGCGGGAGCGGATACGCAGTATTTT; CDR3aa: CASSHSLAGADTQYF
d_gene: TRBD2; abundance: NA; j_gene: TRBJ2-3; v_gene: TRBV4-3; CDR3nt: TGCGCCAGCAGCCAAGGGGCGGGAGGGCCTGCAGATACGCAGTATTTT; CDR3aa: CASSQGAGGPADTQYF
d_gene: NA; abundance: NA; j_gene: TRBJ2-2; v_gene: TRBV28; CDR3nt: TGTGCCGCTAAGGGAGGGGGGTATGGCGGGGAGCTGTTTTTT; CDR3aa: CAAKGGGYGGELFF
d_gene: TRBD2; abundance: NA; j_gene: TRBJ2-1; v_gene: TRBV7-8; CDR3nt: TGTGCCAGCAGCTCATCGACTAGCCGGGGCCATGAGCAGTTCTTC; CDR3aa: CASSSSTSRGHEQFF
d_gene: TRBD2; abundance: NA; j_gene: TRBJ2-3; v_gene: TRBV28; CDR3nt: TGTGCCAGCAGTTTGTCGGGCACCCTAGCGGGGTCAGATACGCAGTATTTT; CDR3aa: CASSLSGTLAGSDTQYF
d_gene: TRBD2; abundance: NA; j_gene: TRBJ2-2; v_gene: TRBV4-3; CDR3nt: TGCGCCAGCAGCCAAGTGGGAGGGTACACCGGGGAGCTGTTTTTT; CDR3aa: CASSQVGGYTGELFF
d_gene: NA; abundance: NA; j_gene: TRBJ2-3; v_gene: TRBV19; CDR3nt: TGTGCCAGTAGTCCCCTACTCCCGGGTCCAGATACGCAGTATTTT; CDR3aa: CASSPLLPGPDTQYF
d_gene: NA; abundance: NA; j_gene: TRBJ2-1; v_gene: TRBV5-1; CDR3nt: TGCGCCAGCAGCTTGGAGCGGATCTCCTACAATGAGCAGTTCTTC; CDR3aa: CASSLERISYNEQFF
d_gene: NA; abundance: NA; j_gene: TRBJ1-6; v_gene: TRBV5-1; CDR3nt: TGCGCCAGCAGCTTGGATTGGGGGGATAATTCACCCCTCCACTTT; CDR3aa: CASSLDWGDNSPLHF
d_gene: NA; abundance: NA; j_gene: TRBJ1-4; v_gene: TRBV5-1; CDR3nt: TGCGCCAGCAGCTTGGCCGCAGGGTCGGCTAATGAAAAACTGTTTTTT; CDR3aa: CASSLAAGSANEKLFF
d_gene: NA; abundance: once; j_gene: TRBJ1-3; v_gene: TRBV21-1; CDR3nt: TGTGCCAGCAGCAAAAAGGGCAGGGTGACTTACTCTGGAAACACCATATATTTT; CDR3aa: CASSKKGRVTYSGNTIYF
d_gene: TRBD1; abundance: NA; j_gene: TRBJ2-3; v_gene: TRBV7-3; CDR3nt: TGTGCCAGCAGCCATACAGGGGGCGGCACAGATACGCAGTATTTT; CDR3aa: CASSHTGGGTDTQYF
d_gene: NA; abundance: NA; j_gene: TRBJ2-1; v_gene: TRBV24-1; CDR3nt: TGTGCCACCAGTGGGGATATAGCGGTAGGGCACAATGAGCAGTTCTTC; CDR3aa: CATSGDIAVGHNEQFF